This entry lists 3 T cell receptor beta chains sequenced from one sample in a study of CD4 T cells in relation to SARS-CoV-2 and coronaviruses. Before the COVID-19 pandemic, during about 2011-2019, CD4+ T cells were taken from unexposed donors. CD4+ T cells were isolated from the cells after around 9 days of culture. Using immunoSEQ multiplex PCR, the repertoire was profiled, and TCRdb retains in-frame clones only, with some absent. The table includes around 20,000 clones, about 70% detected once. These TCRs are of unknown antigen specificity. The sequencing sample was made of CD4+ T cells from PBMCs, cultured in vitro. Receptors originate from a human donor in good health.

The genes are TRBV7-9 and TRBJ1-2, with 9 bases that match TRBD1. This CDR3 is 16 amino acids long. Per germline, CDR1 SEHNR and CDR2 FQNEAQ (reference sequence). V trimming: 4 bases; J trimming: 4 bases; junction bases outside the gene matches: 10. CDR3 sequence (DNA): TGTGCCAGCAGCTCCGTTAGACAGGGGGAAGGCTATGGCTACACCTTC. Translation: CASSSVRQGEGYGYTF. The whole variable domain, remainder taken from reference TRBV7-9 and TRBJ1-2, is DTGVSQNPRHKITKRGQNVTFRCDPISEHNRLYWYRQTLGQGPEFLTYFQNEAQLEKSRLLSDRFSAERPKGSFSTLEIQRTEQGDSAMYLCASSSVRQGEGYGYTFGSGTRLTVV.

This clone has more than one count but fewer than ten. The V gene is TRBV19, the J gene TRBJ2-1; D remains unclear. The CDR3 sequence is 16 residues long. Germline V gives CDR1 LNHDA, CDR2 SQIVND (reference sequence). Trimming pared 0 bases from V and 0 bases from J, leaving 9 bases between. The CDR3 sequence is CASSIDDQGSYNEQFF. CDR3 in DNA: TGTGCCAGTAGTATAGATGACCAAGGCTCCTACAATGAGCAGTTCTTC.

The rearrangement joins TRBV27 to TRBJ2-1; D is perhaps TRBD1 (5 bases). V lost 3 bases and J lost 0, with 9 bases in between. Germline V gives CDR1 MNHEY, CDR2 SMNVEV (reference sequence). This CDR3 region has 15 residues. CDR3 sequence reads: CASSFRVSSYNEQFF. CDR3 bases: TGTGCCAGCAGTTTCAGGGTTAGCTCCTACAATGAGCAGTTCTTC.